This TCR beta chain originates from a study of T cell responses to AZD1222 COVID-19 vaccine. Study-wide results and limits: Repertoires were sampled only after the peak T cell response. White British ancestry dominated among donors, who included more females, and clonal diversity was possibly underestimated.

Trimming took off 0 bases at V and 4 bases at J, with 9 bases between the two ends. This CDR3 spans 15 amino acids. The germline gives CDR1 MNHEY, CDR2 SVGAGI. Here immunoSEQ multiplex PCR was the method, and the copy in TCRdb shows in-frame clones only, minus some. The sample lists approximately 220,000 clones; 93% were seen once. Regarding this clone: The target antigen is unknown.

Sequenced here: peripheral blood, sampled on day 0 of MenACWY control vaccination. The chain joins TRBV6-5 to TRBJ1-4; a possible D gene is TRBD1 (5 bases). The origin of this receptor is an adult in good health. CDR3: CASSYSAGNNEKLFF. CDR3 coding DNA: TGTGCCAGCAGTTACTCGGCAGGGAATAATGAAAAACTGTTTTTT.